The clone carrying this T cell receptor (beta chain) was found a few times. No antigen is known for it. This specimen comes from a study of beta chain features in type 1 diabetes. Study-wide findings and caveats: Highly expressing activated T cells could be over-counted with a cDNA template. VDJ junctions in type 1 diabetes patients carried more deletions and fewer insertions.

Trimming took 1 base from V and 2 from J, leaving 7 bases between them. From germline, CDR1 is SGHDT and CDR2 YYEEEE. This CDR3 spans 13 amino acids. The whole isolated RNA underwent reverse transcription, so sequencing captured expressed TCRB transcripts. Approximately 3.6 million reads, on average, came from each naive, central memory and regulatory T cell sample. Data came from immunoSEQ multiplex PCR; TCRdb stores just in-frame clones and leaves some out. The table shows 110,000 to 150,000 clones, with nearly 9.5% occurring only once. The authors obtained over 98% purity in all sorted populations.

V usage is TRBV5-6 and J usage is TRBJ2-7; D is unresolved. Sequencing was carried out using central memory CD4+ T cells from blood. The TCR comes from a man aged 18 to 35 in good health. The DNA of the CDR3 is TGTGCCAGCAGCTTGTACAGCCCCTACGAGCAGTACTTC. It specifies CASSLYSPYEQYF. Complete variable domain (other parts from reference TRBV5-6 and TRBJ2-7): DAGVTQSPTHLIKTRGQQVTLRCSPKSGHDTVSWYQQALGQGPQFIFQYYEEEERQRGNFPDRFSGHQFPNYSSELNVNALLLGDSALYLCASSLYSPYEQYFGPGTRLTVT.